Described below is a single T cell receptor (beta chain) sequence and its context. The target antigen is unknown. An end of the junction does not agree with germline; a read error may underlie this. TCRdb's copy holds only in-frame clones and misses some; the assay was immunoSEQ multiplex PCR. The sample holds 70,000 to 95,000 clones; roughly 91% are singletons and the top ten take 0.95% to 1.3%. The data derive from a study of graft-versus-host responses after intestinal transplantation. Across the whole study: Transplant recipients had multivisceral, liver-intestinal, or isolated intestinal grafts. Among the recipients, all got anti-thymocyte globulin induction and then tacrolimus and steroids for about three years.

The CDR3 loop spans 13 amino acids. Germline-derived CDR1 and CDR2 are SGHDN and FVKESK. General study findings and limits: GvH clonotypes were identified within recipient marrow, with a subset emerging first in ileum or blood.

This sample comprised unstimulated CD8+ T cells sorted from spleen or lymph node cells, obtained before transplant. The receptor was derived from a human donor who was the organ donor for an intestinal transplant. The V gene is TRBV14, the J gene TRBJ2-7; the D gene is possibly TRBD2 (5 bases). The CDR3 loop reads CASSQAYGGEQCF. CDR3 sequence (DNA): TGTGCCAGCAGCCAGGCCTACGGAGGCGAGCAGTGCTTC.